This TCR beta chain was recorded in a study of shared clonotypes between healthy human individuals. The naive CD8 population came from CD45RO-negative cells selected for CCR7, without terminally differentiated effector memory CD45RA+ cells. Germline CDR1 LNHDA, CDR2 SQIVND (reference sequence). The CDR3 spans 15 residues. The trim removed 6 bases at V and 7 bases at J, leaving 12 bases unmatched. Using immunoSEQ multiplex PCR, the repertoire was profiled, and TCRdb retains in-frame clones only, with some absent. This sample has around 1.9 million clones, with 90% to 95% found just once. Sequenced input: naive CD8+ T cells from PBMCs. V usage is TRBV19 and J usage is TRBJ1-2, with 9 bases identical to TRBD1. This sequence was found in a man aged 18 to 29 in good health. Some clones in this sample may be carry-over from other donors' samples. In nucleotides, the CDR3 is TGTGCCAGTAGCCTCTTGATTGGGACAGGGAGTGGCTACACCTTC. Translating gives CASSLLIGTGSGYTF.